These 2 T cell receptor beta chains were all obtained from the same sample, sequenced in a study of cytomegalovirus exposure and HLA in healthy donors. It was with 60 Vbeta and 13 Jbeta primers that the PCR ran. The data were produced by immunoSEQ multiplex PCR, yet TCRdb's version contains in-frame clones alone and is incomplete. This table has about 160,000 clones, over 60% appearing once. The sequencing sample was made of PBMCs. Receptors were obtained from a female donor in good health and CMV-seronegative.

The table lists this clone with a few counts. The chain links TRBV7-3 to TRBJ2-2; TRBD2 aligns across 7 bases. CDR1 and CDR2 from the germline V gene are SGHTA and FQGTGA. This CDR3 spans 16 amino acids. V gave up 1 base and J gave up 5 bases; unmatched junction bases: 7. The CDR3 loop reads CASSLSSGSGTGELFF. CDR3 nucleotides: TGTGCCAGCAGCTTAAGTTCGGGTAGCGGGACCGGGGAGCTGTTTTTT.

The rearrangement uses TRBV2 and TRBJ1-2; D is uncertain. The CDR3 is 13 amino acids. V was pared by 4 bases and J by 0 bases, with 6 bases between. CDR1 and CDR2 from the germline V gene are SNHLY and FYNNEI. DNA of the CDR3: TGTGCCAGCAGTGTGGGCTCTAACTATGGCTACACCTTC. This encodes CASSVGSNYGYTF.